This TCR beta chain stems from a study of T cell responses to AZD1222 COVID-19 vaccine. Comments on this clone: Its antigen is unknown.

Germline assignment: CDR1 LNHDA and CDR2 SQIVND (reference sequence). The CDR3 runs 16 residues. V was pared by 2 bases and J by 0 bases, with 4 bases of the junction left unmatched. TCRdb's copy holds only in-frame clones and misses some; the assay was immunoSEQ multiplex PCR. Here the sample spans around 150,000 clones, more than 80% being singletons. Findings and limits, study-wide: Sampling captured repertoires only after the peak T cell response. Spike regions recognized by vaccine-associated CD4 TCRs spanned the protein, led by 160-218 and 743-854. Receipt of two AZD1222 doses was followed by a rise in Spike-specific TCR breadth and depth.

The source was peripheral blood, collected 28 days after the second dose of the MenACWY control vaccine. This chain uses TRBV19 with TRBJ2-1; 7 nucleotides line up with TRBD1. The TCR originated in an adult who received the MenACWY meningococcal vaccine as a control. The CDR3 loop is CASSIKGADSYNEQFF. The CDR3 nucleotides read TGTGCCAGTAGTATAAAGGGGGCAGACTCCTACAATGAGCAGTTCTTC.